The subject of this entry is one TCR beta chain. This sample is drawn from a study of T-cell memory formation after mild COVID-19. Each CDR3 protein gets one entry after TCRdb re-called the 5' RACE reads with MiXCR. The sample has 150,000 to 200,000 distinct CDR3 sequences, about a fifth seen once. Germline-derived CDR1 and CDR2 are SGHRS and YFSETQ. V trimming: 2 bases; J trimming: 2 bases; junction bases outside the gene matches: 7. The CDR3 loop spans 16 amino acids. Material: PBMCs or a T cell subset sorted from them (not recorded which). The chain has TRBV5-1 and TRBJ2-7, with 10 nucleotides matching TRBD2. The receptor was derived from an adult woman who had mild COVID-19 (a few samples of this study predate the infection). Cell type and time point are not known. Here the CDR3 DNA reads TGCGCCAGCAGCTTCGGTCCTAGCGGGGGAGCCTACGAGCAGTACTTC. Amino acids: CASSFGPSGGAYEQYF. Full variable domain (remainder filled in from reference TRBV5-1 and TRBJ2-7): KAGVTQTPRYLIKTRGQQVTLSCSPISGHRSVSWYQQTPGQGLQFLFEYFSETQRNKGNFPGRFSGRQFSNSRSEMNVSTLELGDSALYLCASSFGPSGGAYEQYFGPGTRLTVT.